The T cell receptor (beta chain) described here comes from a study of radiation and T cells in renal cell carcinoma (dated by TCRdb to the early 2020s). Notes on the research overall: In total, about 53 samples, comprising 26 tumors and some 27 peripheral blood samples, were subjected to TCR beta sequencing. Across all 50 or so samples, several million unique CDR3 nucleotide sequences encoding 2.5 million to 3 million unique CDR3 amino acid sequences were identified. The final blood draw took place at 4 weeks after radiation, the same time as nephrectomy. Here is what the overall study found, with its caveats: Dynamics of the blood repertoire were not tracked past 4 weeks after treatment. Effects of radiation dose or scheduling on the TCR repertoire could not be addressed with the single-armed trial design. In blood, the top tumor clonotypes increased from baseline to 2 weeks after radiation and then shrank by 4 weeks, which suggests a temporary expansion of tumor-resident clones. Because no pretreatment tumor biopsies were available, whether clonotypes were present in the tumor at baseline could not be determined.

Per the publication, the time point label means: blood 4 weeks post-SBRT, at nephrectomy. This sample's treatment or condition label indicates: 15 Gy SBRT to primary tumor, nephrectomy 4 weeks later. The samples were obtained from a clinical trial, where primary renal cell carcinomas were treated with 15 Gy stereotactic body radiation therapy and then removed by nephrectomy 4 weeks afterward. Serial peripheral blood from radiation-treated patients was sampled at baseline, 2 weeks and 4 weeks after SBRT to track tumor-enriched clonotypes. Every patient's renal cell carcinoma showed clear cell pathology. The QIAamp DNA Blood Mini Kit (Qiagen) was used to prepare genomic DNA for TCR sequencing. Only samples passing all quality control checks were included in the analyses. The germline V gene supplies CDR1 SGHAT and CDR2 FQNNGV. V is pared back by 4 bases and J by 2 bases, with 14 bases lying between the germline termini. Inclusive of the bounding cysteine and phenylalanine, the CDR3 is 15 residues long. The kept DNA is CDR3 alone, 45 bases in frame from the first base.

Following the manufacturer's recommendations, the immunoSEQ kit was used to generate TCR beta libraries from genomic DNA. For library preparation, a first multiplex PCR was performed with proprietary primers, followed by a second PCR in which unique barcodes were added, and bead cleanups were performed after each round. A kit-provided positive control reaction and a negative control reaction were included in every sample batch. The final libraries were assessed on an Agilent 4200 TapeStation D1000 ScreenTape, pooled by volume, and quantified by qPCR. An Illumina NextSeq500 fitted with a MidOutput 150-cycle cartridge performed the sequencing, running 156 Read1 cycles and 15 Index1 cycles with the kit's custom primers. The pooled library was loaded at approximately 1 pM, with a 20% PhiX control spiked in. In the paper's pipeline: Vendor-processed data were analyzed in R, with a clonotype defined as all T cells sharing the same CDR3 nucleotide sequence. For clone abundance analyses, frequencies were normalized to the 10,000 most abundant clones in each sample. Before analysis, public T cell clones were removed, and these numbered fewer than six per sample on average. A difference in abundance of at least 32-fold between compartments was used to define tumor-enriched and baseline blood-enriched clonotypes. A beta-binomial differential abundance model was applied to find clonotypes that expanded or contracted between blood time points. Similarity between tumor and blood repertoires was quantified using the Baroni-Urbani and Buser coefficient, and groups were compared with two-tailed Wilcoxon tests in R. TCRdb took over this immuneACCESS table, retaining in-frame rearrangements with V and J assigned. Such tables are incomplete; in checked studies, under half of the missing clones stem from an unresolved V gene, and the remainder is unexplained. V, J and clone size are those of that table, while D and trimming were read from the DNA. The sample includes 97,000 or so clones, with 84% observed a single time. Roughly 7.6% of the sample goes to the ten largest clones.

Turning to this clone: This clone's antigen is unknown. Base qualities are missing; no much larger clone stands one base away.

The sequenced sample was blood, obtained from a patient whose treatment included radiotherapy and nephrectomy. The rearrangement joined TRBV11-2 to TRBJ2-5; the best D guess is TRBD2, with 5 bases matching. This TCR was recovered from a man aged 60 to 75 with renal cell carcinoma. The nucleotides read TGTGCCAGCAGCTCCGGACTCATCCTTCAAGAGACCCAGTACTTC. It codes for CASSSGLILQETQYF.